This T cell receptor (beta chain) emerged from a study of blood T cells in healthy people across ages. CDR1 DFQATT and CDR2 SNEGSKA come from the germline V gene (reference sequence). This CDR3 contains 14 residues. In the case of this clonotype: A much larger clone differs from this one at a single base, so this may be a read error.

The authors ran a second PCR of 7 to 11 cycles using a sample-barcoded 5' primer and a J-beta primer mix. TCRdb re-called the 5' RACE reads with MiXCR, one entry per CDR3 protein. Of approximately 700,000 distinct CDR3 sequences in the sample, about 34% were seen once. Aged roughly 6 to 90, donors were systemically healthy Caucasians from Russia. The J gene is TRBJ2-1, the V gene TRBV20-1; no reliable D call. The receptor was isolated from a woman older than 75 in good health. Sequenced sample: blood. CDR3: CSVEAESSYNEQFF. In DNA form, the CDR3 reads TGCAGCGTTGAGGCAGAAAGCTCCTACAATGAGCAGTTCTTC.